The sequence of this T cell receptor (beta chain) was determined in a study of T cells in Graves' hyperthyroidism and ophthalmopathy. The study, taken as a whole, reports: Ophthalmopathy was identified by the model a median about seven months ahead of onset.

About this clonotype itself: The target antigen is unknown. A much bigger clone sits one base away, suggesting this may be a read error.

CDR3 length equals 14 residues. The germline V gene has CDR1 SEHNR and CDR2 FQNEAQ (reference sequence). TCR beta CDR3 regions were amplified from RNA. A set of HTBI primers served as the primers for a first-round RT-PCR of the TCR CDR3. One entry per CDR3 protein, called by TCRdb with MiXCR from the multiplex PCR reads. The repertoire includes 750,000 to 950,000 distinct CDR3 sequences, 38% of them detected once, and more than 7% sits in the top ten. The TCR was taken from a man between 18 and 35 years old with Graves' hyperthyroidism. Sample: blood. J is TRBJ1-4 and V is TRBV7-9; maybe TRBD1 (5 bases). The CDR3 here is CASSLGVVDERLFF. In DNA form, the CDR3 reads TGTGCCAGCAGCCTGGGGGTCGTCGATGAAAGACTGTTTTTT. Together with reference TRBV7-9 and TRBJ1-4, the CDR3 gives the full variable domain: DTGVSQNPRHKITKRGQNVTFRCDPISEHNRLYWYRQTLGQGPEFLTYFQNEAQLEKSRLLSDRFSAERPKGSFSTLEIQRTEQGDSAMYLCASSLGVVDERLFFGSGTQLSVL.